This passage covers 21 T cell receptor beta chains from one sample sequenced in a study of cytomegalovirus exposure and HLA in healthy donors. Clones were read by immunoSEQ multiplex PCR, and TCRdb kept only the in-frame ones, dropping some. The table lists 150,000 to 200,000 clones, roughly nine tenths of them singletons, with 5.7% in the top ten. Sequences were obtained from PBMCs. The source of these receptors is a woman aged 30 to 39 in good health and CMV-seronegative.

This clone was found a few times. V gene TRBV18 combines with J gene TRBJ1-4; D is perhaps TRBD1 (5 bases). V lost 3 bases and J lost 8, with 10 bases in between. The germline V gene encodes CDR1 KGHSH and CDR2 LQKENI. This CDR3 is built from 13 residues. CDR3 sequence reads: CASSPGRGEKLFF. DNA of the CDR3: TGTGCCAGCTCACCCGGGCGGGGCGAAAAACTGTTTTTT. The whole variable domain, filled in from reference TRBV18 and TRBJ1-4, reads NAGVMQNPRHLVRRRGQEARLRCSPMKGHSHVYWYRQLPEEGLKFMVYLQKENIIDESGMPKERFSAEFPKEGPSILRIQQVVRGDSAAYFCASSPGRGEKLFFGSGTQLSVL.

The chain uses TRBV10-3 and TRBJ2-7; TRBD2 matches 8 bases. Trimming took 2 bases from V and 4 from J; bases not matched to a gene: 1. Germline V gene data show CDR1 as ENHRY and CDR2 as SYGVKD. The CDR3 is made up of 13 amino acids. In DNA, the CDR3 is TGTGCCATCAGTGAGGGCGGGAGGTACGAGCAGTACTTC. It encodes CAISEGGRYEQYF.

This chain uses TRBV4-3 with TRBJ2-3; TRBD2 aligns across 7 bases. The CDR3 totals 15 residues. Losses at the gene ends were 4 bases for V and 2 bases for J; bases not matched to a gene: 6. Germline V gene sequence: CDR1 LGHNA, CDR2 YSLEER. In DNA, the CDR3 is TGCGCCAGCAGCCTTACTAGCGACGACACAGATACGCAGTATTTT. Encoded protein: CASSLTSDDTDTQYF.

This clone has a single count. The rearrangement uses TRBV11-2 and TRBJ2-7; D unresolved. CDR1 and CDR2 from the germline V gene are SGHAT and FQNNGV. The CDR3 sequence is 16 residues long. Trimming removed 5 bases at V and 2 bases at J, with 19 bases between. The CDR3 is CASSPLLSRRPYEQYF. CDR3 DNA: TGTGCCAGCAGCCCGCTTCTCTCTCGCCGCCCCTACGAGCAGTACTTC.

V usage is TRBV7-9 and J usage is TRBJ1-2; 9 bases map to TRBD1. V lost 1 base to trimming and J lost 2 bases; unmatched junction nucleotides: 2. The CDR3 spans 15 residues. Germline V lookup: CDR1 SEHNR, CDR2 FQNEAQ (reference sequence). The CDR3 DNA follows: TGTGCCAGCAGCTTAGATACAGGGGGCAACTATGGCTACACCTTC. This codes for CASSLDTGGNYGYTF.

This chain connects TRBV7-9 to TRBJ1-2; 9 bases map to TRBD1. The CDR3 runs 15 residues. V shed 3 bases and J 4 bases; nucleotides not matched to a gene: 6. The germline V gene has CDR1 SEHNR and CDR2 FQNEAQ (reference sequence). This CDR3 reads CASSLPGQGVYGYTF. The CDR3 DNA reads TGTGCCAGCAGCTTGCCGGGACAGGGCGTCTATGGCTACACCTTC.

This rearrangement joins TRBV4-1 to TRBJ1-4; 9 nucleotides line up with TRBD1. There are 12 residues in the CDR3. V dropped 0 bases and J dropped 15; count of bases not matched to a gene: 2. CDR1 and CDR2 from the germline V gene are MGHRA and YSYEKL. The CDR3 is CASSQEGTGLFF. CDR3 nucleotide sequence: TGCGCCAGCAGCCAAGAAGGGACAGGGTTGTTTTTT.

V is TRBV5-4 and J is TRBJ2-7, with D tentatively TRBD1 (5 bases). CDR1 and CDR2 from the germline V gene are SGHNT and YYREEE (reference sequence). Trimming stripped 4 bases from V and 0 bases from J, with 8 bases between. This CDR3 is built from 13 residues. The CDR3 DNA reads TGTGCCAGCAGCCCAGGGATCTCCTACGAGCAGTACTTC. Translated, it gives CASSPGISYEQYF.

In its sample, this clone was seen a few times. The rearrangement uses TRBV2 and TRBJ1-2; TRBD1 aligns across 7 bases. The CDR3 has 11 amino acids. Germline V lookup: CDR1 SNHLY, CDR2 FYNNEI. Unmatched junction bases numbered 7, after V lost 11 bases and J lost 7 bases. The CDR3 reads CAGRQGSGYTF. The CDR3 region has the DNA TGTGCCGGAAGACAGGGTAGTGGCTACACCTTC. Supplemented by reference TRBV2 and TRBJ1-2, the full variable domain reads EPEVTQTPSHQVTQMGQEVILRCVPISNHLYFYWYRQILGQKVEFLVSFYNNEISEKSEIFDDQFSVERPDGSNFTLKIRSTKLEDSAMYFCAGRQGSGYTFGSGTRLTVV.

The gene calls are TRBV27 and TRBJ2-1; D ambiguous. The CDR3 extends over 12 amino acids. CDR1 is MNHEY, CDR2 SMNVEV, per germline (reference sequence). V lost 6 bases to trimming and J lost 9 bases, with 12 bases between them. CDR3 DNA sequence: TGTGCCAGCAGCCCCAGTGGGGTTGAGCAGTTCTTC. Its translation: CASSPSGVEQFF.

The V gene is TRBV2, the J gene TRBJ1-4, with D hard to call. The germline gives CDR1 SNHLY, CDR2 FYNNEI. The CDR3 consists of 15 residues. V was cut by 2 bases and J by 0 bases, with 7 bases left in between. In DNA, the CDR3 is TGTGCCAGCAGTGAAAGCCAAGCAACTAATGAAAAACTGTTTTTT. The encoded protein is CASSESQATNEKLFF.

V and J are TRBV7-8 and TRBJ1-1; D possibly corresponds to TRBD1 (5 bases). The V and J ends lost 4 bases and 1 base respectively, with 16 bases between them. This CDR3 spans 16 amino acids. Germline CDR1 SGHVS, CDR2 FQNEAQ. CDR3 in DNA: TGTGCCAGCAGCTCGGCCCTCACTGACAGGAACACTGAAGCTTTCTTT. Translated: CASSSALTDRNTEAFF.

The J gene is TRBJ2-7, the V gene TRBV2; 10 bases map to TRBD2. The CDR3 covers 12 residues. V trimming: 6 bases; J trimming: 6 bases; junction bases outside the gene matches: 2. CDR1 is SNHLY and CDR2 is FYNNEI in the germline V gene. The CDR3 protein is CASSSGGAEQYF. The CDR3 coding sequence is TGTGCCAGCAGCAGCGGGGGGGCCGAGCAGTACTTC. The entire variable domain, with the rest obtained from reference TRBV2 and TRBJ2-7, is as follows: EPEVTQTPSHQVTQMGQEVILRCVPISNHLYFYWYRQILGQKVEFLVSFYNNEISEKSEIFDDQFSVERPDGSNFTLKIRSTKLEDSAMYFCASSSGGAEQYFGPGTRLTVT.

DNA of the CDR3: TGTGCCACCAGCAGAGGGGGCGGGGAGACCCAGTACTTC. Encoded protein: CATSRGGGETQYF. V usage is TRBV15 and J usage is TRBJ2-5; either TRBD1 or TRBD2 may supply D (5 bases each). The CDR3 covers 13 residues. Per the germline V gene, CDR1 is LNHNV and CDR2 is YYDKDF (reference sequence). V shed 1 base and J shed 5 bases, with 8 bases lying between them.

This clone was counted a single time. This chain links TRBV11-2 with TRBJ2-3; the match to TRBD2 covers 7 bases. V shed 6 bases and J 4 bases; nucleotides not matched to a gene: 10. The CDR3 contains 15 residues. Germline CDR1 and CDR2: SGHAT and FQNNGV. CDR3 amino acids: CASSWTRPAADTQYF. The CDR3 DNA is TGTGCCAGCAGTTGGACTAGACCGGCGGCAGATACGCAGTATTTT.

V usage is TRBV29-1 and J usage is TRBJ1-3, with D hard to call. This CDR3 comprises 14 residues. Between the trimmed V and J ends, which lost 4 bases and 3 bases, there was a span of 13 bases. In germline, CDR1 is SQVTM, CDR2 ANQGSEA. In nucleotides, the CDR3 is TGCAGCGTTGGGAAGGGCCGGGGTGGAAACACCATATATTTT. Residues: CSVGKGRGGNTIYF. Full variable domain (missing parts from reference TRBV29-1 and TRBJ1-3): SAVISQKPSRDICQRGTSLTIQCQVDSQVTMMFWYRQQPGQSLTLIATANQGSEATYESGFVIDKFPISRPNLTFSTLTVSNMSPEDSSIYLCSVGKGRGGNTIYFGEGSWLTVV.

A remark on this clone: Other DNA sequences in the sample encode the same CDR3. This chain connects TRBV6-5 to TRBJ2-1; TRBD2 is a possible D gene (6 bases). Looked up from germline, CDR1 is MNHEY and CDR2 is SVGAGI. Trimming shortened V by 0 bases and J by 1 base, and 10 bases separated the two germline ends. The CDR3 is made up of 16 amino acids. This CDR3 reads CASSYSSGSSYNEQFF. The DNA for the CDR3 is TGTGCCAGCAGTTACTCATCCGGGAGTTCCTACAATGAGCAGTTCTTC.

The gene calls are TRBV18 and TRBJ1-2; D uncertain. CDR3 length: 13 residues. Trimming removed 2 bases from V and 7 bases from J, with 11 bases in between. Germline CDR1 is KGHSH and CDR2 is LQKENI. The CDR3 here is CASSPTVKAGYTF. The DNA of the CDR3 is TGTGCCAGCTCACCAACGGTAAAAGCTGGCTACACCTTC.

The chain uses TRBV5-6 and TRBJ1-3; maybe TRBD1 (5 bases). The germline V gene encodes CDR1 SGHDT and CDR2 YYEEEE. The ends were cut back, 2 bases at V and 1 base at J, with 10 bases in the middle. The CDR3 length is 15 residues. CDR3 residues: CASSLRGSSGNTIYF. The CDR3, as DNA: TGTGCCAGCAGCTTACGGGGCAGTTCTGGAAACACCATATATTTT.

V usage is TRBV29-1 and J usage is TRBJ2-7; the match to TRBD1 covers 8 bases. The V gene's germline CDR1 is SQVTM and CDR2 ANQGSEA. J lost 3 bases, V lost 6 bases, and 7 bases had no gene match. The CDR3 covers 13 residues. CDR3 DNA sequence: TGCAGCGTCCGACAGGGGACCCGCTACGAGCAGTACTTC. Translating it yields CSVRQGTRYEQYF.

This rearrangement joins TRBV28 to TRBJ2-7; D may match TRBD1 or TRBD2 (6 bases each). CDR3 length: 14 residues. Germline values: CDR1 MDHEN, CDR2 SYDVKM. The germline V and J ends were trimmed by 3 bases and 3 bases, with 12 bases remaining between them. The CDR3 nucleotides are TGTGCCAGCAGTTTGGGGGGCCGGATCTACGAGCAGTACTTC. Translating gives CASSLGGRIYEQYF.